The 16 T cell receptor beta chains in this list originate from one sample, sequenced in a study of T cell responses to AZD1222 COVID-19 vaccine. Assay used: immunoSEQ multiplex PCR; TCRdb lists only in-frame clones, some missing. The sample lists about 180,000 clones, 80% to 95% occurring once. The specimen was peripheral blood, collected 28 days after the second dose of the MenACWY control vaccine. These receptors were taken from an adult who received the MenACWY meningococcal vaccine as a control.

The chain recombines TRBV29-1 with TRBJ2-5; D not resolved. In germline, CDR1 is SQVTM, CDR2 ANQGSEA. The CDR3 contains 13 residues. CDR3: CSIPWSPPETQYF. The CDR3 DNA is TGCAGTATACCTTGGAGCCCCCCGGAGACCCAGTACTTC.

The V and J genes are TRBV7-9 and TRBJ1-1, with D possibly TRBD1 on 5 matching bases. CDR1 and CDR2 from the germline V gene are SEHNR and FQNEAQ (reference sequence). Trimming took 2 bases from V and 11 from J, leaving 12 bases between them. This CDR3 is built from 12 residues. The CDR3 bases are TGTGCCAGCAGCTTAAAATGGGAGGGGGCTTTCTTT. Amino acids: CASSLKWEGAFF.

The V call is TRBV6-1, the J call TRBJ1-6; tentative D call: TRBD1 (6 bases). This CDR3 comprises 15 residues. V was cut by 2 bases and J by 8 bases, with 13 bases left in between. Per the germline V gene, CDR1 is MNHNS and CDR2 is SASEGT. CDR3 sequence: CASSEQGRGDSPLHF. The CDR3 nucleotides read TGTGCCAGCAGTGAACAGGGCAGGGGCGATTCACCCCTCCACTTT.

A single count supports this clone. The chain links TRBV7-6 to TRBJ1-2; D remains unclear. CDR3 size: 13 residues. Germline lookup yields CDR1 SGHVS and CDR2 FNYEAQ. Trimming pared 5 bases from V and 4 bases from J, leaving 11 bases between. CDR3 bases: TGTGCCAGCAGCGTCAGTACGGGCTATGGCTACACCTTC. Translated: CASSVSTGYGYTF.

The V call is TRBV30, the J call TRBJ1-2; D call uncertain. This CDR3 is 12 amino acids long. V lost 5 bases to trimming and J lost 4 bases, with 11 bases between them. Looked up from germline, CDR1 is GTSNPN and CDR2 is SVGIG (reference sequence). CDR3 region: CAWGLTGYGYTF. As DNA, the CDR3 is TGTGCCTGGGGCTTGACCGGCTATGGCTACACCTTC.

The V gene is TRBV28, the J gene TRBJ1-4, with a weak D call TRBD1 (5 bases). The germline V gene has CDR1 MDHEN and CDR2 SYDVKM. Trimming removed 2 bases from V and 7 bases from J, with 8 bases in between. The CDR3 sequence is 13 residues long. CDR3 nucleotides: TGTGCCAGCAGTTTACCAGGGAGTGAAAAACTGTTTTTT. Translating gives CASSLPGSEKLFF.

V is TRBV4-2 and J is TRBJ1-5, with 10 bases matching TRBD1. With 3 bases clipped from V and 3 bases from J, the junction kept 5 bases outside the gene matches. The CDR3 spans 16 residues. From germline, CDR1 is LGHNA and CDR2 YNFKEQ. This CDR3 reads CASSHLGTGDNQPQHF. CDR3 bases: TGTGCCAGCAGCCATCTTGGGACAGGGGACAATCAGCCCCAGCATTTT.

The chain uses TRBV4-3 and TRBJ2-5, with no clear D. V lost 3 bases and J 4 bases, leaving 6 bases between the germline ends. The CDR3 is 12 amino acids. From germline, CDR1 is LGHNA and CDR2 YSLEER. The CDR3 reads CASSQALETQYF. In DNA, the CDR3 is TGCGCCAGCAGCCAGGCCTTAGAGACCCAGTACTTC.

This chain uses TRBV24-1 with TRBJ1-4; possible D gene TRBD1, 5 bases. This CDR3 region has 13 residues. V was cut by 4 bases and J by 7 bases, with 9 bases left in between. Germline V gene lookup returns CDR1 KGHDR and CDR2 SFDVKD. The CDR3 DNA is TGTGCCACCAGTGAAGGGGTCACTGAAAAACTGTTTTTT. Its protein is CATSEGVTEKLFF.

The chain has TRBV27 and TRBJ1-4; D remains ambiguous. This CDR3 region has 16 residues. V lost 3 bases and J 5 bases, leaving 16 bases between the germline ends. CDR1 is MNHEY and CDR2 is SMNVEV in the germline V gene (reference sequence). The CDR3 loop reads CASSFGPEGLNEKLFF. The DNA for the CDR3 is TGTGCCAGCAGTTTCGGGCCGGAAGGCCTCAATGAAAAACTGTTTTTT.

The CDR3 loop is CASSPLVRVATEAFF. CDR3 bases: TGTGCCAGCAGCCCCTTGGTCAGGGTTGCCACTGAAGCTTTCTTT. The chain recombines TRBV28 with TRBJ1-1; perhaps TRBD1 as D (5 bases). Germline assignment: CDR1 MDHEN and CDR2 SYDVKM. V was trimmed by 6 bases and J by 4 bases, leaving 18 bases between them. There are 15 residues in the CDR3.

The rearrangement joins TRBV7-3 to TRBJ1-6; D gene uncertain. This CDR3 region has 14 residues. Trimming removed 2 bases at V and 5 bases at J, with 7 bases between. CDR1 is SGHTA and CDR2 is FQGTGA in the germline V gene. Here the CDR3 reads CASSLFPDNSPLHF. For the CDR3, the DNA is TGTGCCAGCAGCTTATTTCCCGATAATTCACCCCTCCACTTT.

V usage is TRBV5-1 and J usage is TRBJ1-1; D not resolved. V gave up 0 bases and J gave up 5 bases, with 17 bases separating them. Germline V lookup: CDR1 SGHRS, CDR2 YFSETQ. The CDR3 loop spans 16 amino acids. The CDR3 sequence is CASSLVPNGVGTEAFF. DNA of the CDR3: TGCGCCAGCAGCTTGGTCCCCAACGGCGTGGGGACTGAAGCTTTCTTT. The variable domain in full, completed from reference TRBV5-1 and TRBJ1-1, reads KAGVTQTPRYLIKTRGQQVTLSCSPISGHRSVSWYQQTPGQGLQFLFEYFSETQRNKGNFPGRFSGRQFSNSRSEMNVSTLELGDSALYLCASSLVPNGVGTEAFFGQGTRLTVV.

V usage is TRBV3-1 (or the pseudogene TRBV3-2) and J usage is TRBJ2-3, with D hard to call. Trimming cost V 1 base and J 7 bases, with 6 bases left between them. This CDR3 has 12 amino acids. Germline CDR1 is LGHDT and CDR2 is YNNKEL (reference sequence). The CDR3 spells CASSQGHNTQYF. DNA of the CDR3: TGTGCCAGCAGCCAAGGACACAATACGCAGTATTTT.

Of note for this clone: One end of the junction fails to match germline, which may point to a read error. The chain has TRBV7-2 and TRBJ1-2; possible D gene TRBD1, 5 bases. CDR3 length: 15 residues. Per the germline V gene, CDR1 is SGHTA and CDR2 is FQGNSA. Here the CDR3 reads CASSLRFEVGLNAVF. CDR3 DNA sequence: TGTGCCAGCAGCCTGCGTTTTGAGGTGGGGCTTAACGCCGTCTTC.

This sequence joins TRBV27 and TRBJ2-7, with D possibly called TRBD1 or TRBD2 (6 bases each). CDR3 size: 15 residues. Trimming removed 3 bases at V and 2 bases at J, with 14 bases between. Germline CDR1 is MNHEY and CDR2 is SMNVEV (reference sequence). CDR3 nucleotide sequence: TGTGCCAGCAGTTTTCCGGGGGCTCAAGCCTACGAGCAGTACTTC. It codes for CASSFPGAQAYEQYF.